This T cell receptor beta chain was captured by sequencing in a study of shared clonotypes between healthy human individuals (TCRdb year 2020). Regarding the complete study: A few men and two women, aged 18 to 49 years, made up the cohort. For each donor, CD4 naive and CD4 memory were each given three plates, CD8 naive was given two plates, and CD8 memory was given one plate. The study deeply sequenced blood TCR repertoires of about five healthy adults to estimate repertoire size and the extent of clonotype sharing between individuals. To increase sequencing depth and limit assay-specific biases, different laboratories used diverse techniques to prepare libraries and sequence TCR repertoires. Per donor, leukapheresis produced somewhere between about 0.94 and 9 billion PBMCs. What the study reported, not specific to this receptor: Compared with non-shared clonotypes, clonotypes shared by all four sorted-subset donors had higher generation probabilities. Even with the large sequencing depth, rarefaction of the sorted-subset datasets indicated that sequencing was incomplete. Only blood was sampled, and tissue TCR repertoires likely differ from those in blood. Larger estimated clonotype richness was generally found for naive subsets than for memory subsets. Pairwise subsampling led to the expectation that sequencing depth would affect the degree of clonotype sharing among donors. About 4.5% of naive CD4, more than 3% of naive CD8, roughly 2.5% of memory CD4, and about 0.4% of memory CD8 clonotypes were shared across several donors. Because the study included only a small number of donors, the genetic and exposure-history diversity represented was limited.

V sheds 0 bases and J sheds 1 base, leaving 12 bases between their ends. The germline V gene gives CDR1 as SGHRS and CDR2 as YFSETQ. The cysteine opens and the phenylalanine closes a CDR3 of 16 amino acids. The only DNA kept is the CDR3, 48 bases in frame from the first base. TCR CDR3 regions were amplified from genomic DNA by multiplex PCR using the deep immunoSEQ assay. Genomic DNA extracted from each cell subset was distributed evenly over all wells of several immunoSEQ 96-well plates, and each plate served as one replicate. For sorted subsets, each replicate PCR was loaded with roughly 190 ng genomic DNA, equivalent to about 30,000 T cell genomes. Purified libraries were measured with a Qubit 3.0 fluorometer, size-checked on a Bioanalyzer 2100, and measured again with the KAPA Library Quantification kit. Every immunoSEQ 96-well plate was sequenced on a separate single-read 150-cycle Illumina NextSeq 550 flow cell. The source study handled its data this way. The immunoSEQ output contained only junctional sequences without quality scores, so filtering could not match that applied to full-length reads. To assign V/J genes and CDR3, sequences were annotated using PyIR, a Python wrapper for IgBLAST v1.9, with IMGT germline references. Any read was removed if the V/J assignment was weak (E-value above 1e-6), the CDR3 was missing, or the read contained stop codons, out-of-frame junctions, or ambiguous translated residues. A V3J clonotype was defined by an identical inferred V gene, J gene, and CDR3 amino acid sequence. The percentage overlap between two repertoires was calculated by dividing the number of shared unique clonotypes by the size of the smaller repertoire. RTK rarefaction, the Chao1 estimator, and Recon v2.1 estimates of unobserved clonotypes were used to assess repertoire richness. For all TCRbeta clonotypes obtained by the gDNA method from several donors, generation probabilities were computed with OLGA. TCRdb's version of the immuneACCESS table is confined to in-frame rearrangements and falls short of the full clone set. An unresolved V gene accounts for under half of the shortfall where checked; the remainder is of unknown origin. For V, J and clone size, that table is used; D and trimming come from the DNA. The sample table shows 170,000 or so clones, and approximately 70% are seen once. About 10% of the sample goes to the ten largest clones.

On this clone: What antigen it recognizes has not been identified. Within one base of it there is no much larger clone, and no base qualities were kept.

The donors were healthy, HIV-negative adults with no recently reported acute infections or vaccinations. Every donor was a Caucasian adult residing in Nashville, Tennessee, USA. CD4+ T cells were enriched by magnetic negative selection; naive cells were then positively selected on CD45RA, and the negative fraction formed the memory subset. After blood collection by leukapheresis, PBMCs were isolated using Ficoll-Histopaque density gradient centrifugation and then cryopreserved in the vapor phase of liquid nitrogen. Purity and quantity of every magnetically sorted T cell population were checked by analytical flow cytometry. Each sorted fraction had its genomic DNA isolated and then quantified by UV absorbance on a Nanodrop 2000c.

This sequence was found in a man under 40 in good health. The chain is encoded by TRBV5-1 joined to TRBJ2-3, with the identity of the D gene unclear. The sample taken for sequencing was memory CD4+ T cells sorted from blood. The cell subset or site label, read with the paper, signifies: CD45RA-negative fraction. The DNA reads TGCGCCAGCAGCTTGGGACGGCCCGCGGGCACAGATACGCAGTATTTT. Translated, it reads CASSLGRPAGTDTQYF.